These 8 T cell receptor beta chains came from one sample sequenced in a study of radiotherapy plus CTLA-4 blockade in lung cancer. Some clones are missing from TCRdb's copy, which holds only in-frame ones; the method was immunoSEQ multiplex PCR. The top ten hold roughly two fifths of the sample, which has about 73,000 clones, about nine tenths seen once. The input for sequencing was peripheral blood, taken from a patient treated with radiotherapy plus ipilimumab. The receptor source for this set is a human donor with non-small cell lung cancer that progressed on radiotherapy plus ipilimumab.

The CDR3 region has the DNA TGTGCCAGCAGCTTAGTACGACAGGGGAGCGAGCAGTTCTTC. It codes for CASSLVRQGSEQFF. This chain uses TRBV7-6 with TRBJ2-1; 8 bases align to TRBD1. This CDR3 is 14 amino acids long. Trimming took 1 base from V and 10 from J; bases not matched to a gene: 6. CDR1 is SGHVS and CDR2 is FNYEAQ in the germline V gene.

The rearrangement joins TRBV29-1 to TRBJ1-2, with D tentatively TRBD1 (5 bases). Trimming stripped 7 bases from V and 11 bases from J, with 17 bases between. Germline CDR1 reads SQVTM; CDR2 reads ANQGSEA. This CDR3 contains 11 residues. The CDR3: CSASFEGRYTF. CDR3 bases: TGCAGCGCCTCCTTCGAGGGGAGATACACCTTC.

The chain carries TRBV7-9 and TRBJ1-4; D gene unclear. The CDR3 consists of 16 residues. Looked up from germline, CDR1 is SEHNR and CDR2 is FQNEAQ (reference sequence). Trimming shortened V by 1 base and J by 0 bases, and 9 bases separated the two germline ends. CDR3 DNA sequence: TGTGCCAGCAGCTTAGGAGCAGAAACAACTAATGAAAAACTGTTTTTT. Protein sequence: CASSLGAETTNEKLFF.

The chain employs TRBV30 and TRBJ1-1; TRBD1 matches 11 bases. CDR1 GTSNPN and CDR2 SVGIG come from the germline V gene (reference sequence). CDR3 length: 13 residues. The trim removed 2 bases at V and 10 bases at J, leaving 6 bases unmatched. Written as DNA, the CDR3 is TGTGCCTGGAGTCCCGGGACAGGGGGTACAGCTTTCTTT. Its translation: CAWSPGTGGTAFF.

This sequence joins TRBV5-8 and TRBJ2-6; possible D gene TRBD1, 6 bases. Germline-derived CDR1 and CDR2 are SGHTS and YDEGEE. Trimming pared 4 bases from V and 0 bases from J, leaving 8 bases between. The length of the CDR3 is 15 residues. The CDR3: CASSLRGSGANVLTF. The CDR3 coding sequence is TGTGCCAGCAGCCTCAGGGGCTCTGGGGCCAACGTCCTGACTTTC.

The V call is TRBV7-3, the J call TRBJ1-1; 8 nucleotides align to TRBD1. Trimming removed 4 bases from V and 1 base from J; junction bases left unmatched: 14. Germline V gene sequence: CDR1 SGHTA, CDR2 FQGTGA. The CDR3 is made up of 18 amino acids. The DNA for the CDR3 is TGTGCCAGCAGCTCAAGGGCCTTTCAGGGGGCGTCGAACACTGAAGCTTTCTTT. This encodes CASSSRAFQGASNTEAFF.

The chain uses TRBV19 and TRBJ1-5; possibly TRBD1 for D (5 bases). Germline CDR1 is LNHDA and CDR2 is SQIVND (reference sequence). This CDR3 has 13 residues. V was clipped by 5 bases and J by 7 bases, with 12 bases between them. The CDR3 DNA is TGTGCCAGTAGTCGACAGAGGGACCAGCCCCAGCATTTT. It translates to CASSRQRDQPQHF.

The chain carries TRBV6-5 and TRBJ2-2; D gene unclear. V shed 2 bases and J shed 3 bases, with 7 bases lying between them. CDR1 is MNHEY, CDR2 SVGAGI, per germline. This CDR3 spans 14 amino acids. The CDR3 here is CASSYVEDTGELFF. The CDR3 coding sequence is TGTGCCAGCAGTTACGTGGAAGACACCGGGGAGCTGTTTTTT.